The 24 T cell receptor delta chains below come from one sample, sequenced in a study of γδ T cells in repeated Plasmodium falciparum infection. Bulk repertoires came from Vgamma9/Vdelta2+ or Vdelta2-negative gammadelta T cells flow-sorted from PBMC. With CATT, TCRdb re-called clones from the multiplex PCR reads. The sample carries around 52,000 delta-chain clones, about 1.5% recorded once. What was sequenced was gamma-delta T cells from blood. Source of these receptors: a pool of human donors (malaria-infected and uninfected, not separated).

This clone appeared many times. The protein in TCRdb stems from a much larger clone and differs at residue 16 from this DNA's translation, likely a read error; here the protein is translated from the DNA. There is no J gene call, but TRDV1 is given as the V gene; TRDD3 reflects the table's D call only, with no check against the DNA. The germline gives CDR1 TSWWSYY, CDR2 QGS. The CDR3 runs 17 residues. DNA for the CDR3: TGTGCTCTTGGGGAACCCCTAAATGGATGGGGGACCGATAAACTCACCTTT. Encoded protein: CALGEPLNGWGTDKLTF.

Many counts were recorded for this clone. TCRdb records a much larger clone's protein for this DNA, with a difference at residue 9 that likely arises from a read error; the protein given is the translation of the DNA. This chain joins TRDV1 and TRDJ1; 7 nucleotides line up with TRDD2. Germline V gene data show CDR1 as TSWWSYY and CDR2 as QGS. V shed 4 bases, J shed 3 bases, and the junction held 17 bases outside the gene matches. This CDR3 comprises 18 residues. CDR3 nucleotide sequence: TGTGCTCTTGGGGGGGGCCTTCCTGCACATGAGCGGGCCGATAAACTCATCTTT. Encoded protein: CALGGGLPAHERADKLIF.

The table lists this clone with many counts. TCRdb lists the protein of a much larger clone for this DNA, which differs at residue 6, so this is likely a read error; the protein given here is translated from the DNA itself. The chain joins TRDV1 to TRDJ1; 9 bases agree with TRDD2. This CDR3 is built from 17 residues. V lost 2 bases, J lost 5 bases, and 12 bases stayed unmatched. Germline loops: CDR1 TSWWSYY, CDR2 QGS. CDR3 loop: CALGEAPSYGGWDKLIF. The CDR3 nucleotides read TGTGCTCTTGGGGAAGCTCCTTCCTACGGGGGATGGGATAAACTCATCTTT.

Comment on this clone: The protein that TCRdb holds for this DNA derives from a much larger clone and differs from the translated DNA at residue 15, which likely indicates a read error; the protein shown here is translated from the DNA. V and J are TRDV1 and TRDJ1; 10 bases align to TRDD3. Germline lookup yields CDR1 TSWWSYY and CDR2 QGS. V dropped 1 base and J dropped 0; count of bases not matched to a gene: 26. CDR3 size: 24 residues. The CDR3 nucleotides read TGTGCTCTTGGGGAACCCACCTTTTTCTGTCCTAACTGGGGGATGCCCTGCTACACCGATAAACTCATCTTT. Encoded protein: CALGEPTFFCPNWGMPCYTDKLIF.

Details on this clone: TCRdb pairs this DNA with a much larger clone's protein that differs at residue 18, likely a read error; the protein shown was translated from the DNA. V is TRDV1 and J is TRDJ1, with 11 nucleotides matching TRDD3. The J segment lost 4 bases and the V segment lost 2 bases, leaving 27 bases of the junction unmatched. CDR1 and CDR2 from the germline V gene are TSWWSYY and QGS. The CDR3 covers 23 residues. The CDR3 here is CALGELEGPVNVLGDKDIDKLIF. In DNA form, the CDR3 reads TGTGCTCTTGGGGAATTAGAAGGACCCGTGAACGTACTGGGGGATAAAGACATCGATAAACTCATCTTT.

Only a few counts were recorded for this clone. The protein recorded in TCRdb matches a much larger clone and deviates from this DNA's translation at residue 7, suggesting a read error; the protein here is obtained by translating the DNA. Here the CDR3 DNA reads TGTGCTCTTGGGGAGCCTTGTAGTCTGGGGGTCCACCACACCGATAAACTCATCTTT. It encodes CALGEPCSLGVHHTDKLIF. The rearrangement joins TRDV1 to TRDJ1; 7 nucleotides align to TRDD3. Germline CDR1 TSWWSYY, CDR2 QGS. The CDR3 is 19 amino acids. V dropped 3 bases and J dropped 0; count of bases not matched to a gene: 16.

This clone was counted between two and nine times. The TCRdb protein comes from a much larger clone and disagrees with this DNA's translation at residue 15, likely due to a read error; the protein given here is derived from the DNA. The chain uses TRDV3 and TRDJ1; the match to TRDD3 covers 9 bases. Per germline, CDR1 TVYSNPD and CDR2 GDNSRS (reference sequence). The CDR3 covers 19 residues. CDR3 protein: CALSGYWGDTTPYAGKLIF. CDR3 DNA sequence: TGTGCCCTTAGTGGGTACTGGGGGGATACCACGCCCTACGCCGGTAAACTCATCTTT. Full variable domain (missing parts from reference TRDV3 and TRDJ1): CDKVTQSSPDQTVASGSEVVLLCTYDTVYSNPDLFWYRIRPDYSFQFVFYGDNSRSEGADFTQGRFSVKHILTQKAFHLVISPVRTEDSATYYCALSGYWGDTTPYAGKLIFGKGTRVTVEP.

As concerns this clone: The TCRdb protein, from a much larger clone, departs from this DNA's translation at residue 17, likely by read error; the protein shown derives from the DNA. The CDR3 nucleotides are TGTGCTCTTGGGGAACCTAAACACCTGGGGGATGGGAACACCGATAAACCCATCTTT. Amino acid sequence: CALGEPKHLGDGNTDKPIF. Called V gene: TRDV1; the J gene was not called; the table's D gene call, TRDD3, was not cross checked with the DNA. Germline-derived CDR1 and CDR2 are TSWWSYY and QGS. The CDR3 is 19 amino acids.

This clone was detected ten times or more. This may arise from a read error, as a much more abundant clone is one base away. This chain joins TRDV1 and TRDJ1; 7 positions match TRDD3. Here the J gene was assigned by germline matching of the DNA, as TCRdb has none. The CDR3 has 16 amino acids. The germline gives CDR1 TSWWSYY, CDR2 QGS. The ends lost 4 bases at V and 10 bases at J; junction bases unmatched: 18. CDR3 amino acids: CALGAYGLGEMSGLIF. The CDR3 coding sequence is TGTGCTCTTGGGGCCTATGGATTGGGGGAAATGTCTGGACTCATCTTT.

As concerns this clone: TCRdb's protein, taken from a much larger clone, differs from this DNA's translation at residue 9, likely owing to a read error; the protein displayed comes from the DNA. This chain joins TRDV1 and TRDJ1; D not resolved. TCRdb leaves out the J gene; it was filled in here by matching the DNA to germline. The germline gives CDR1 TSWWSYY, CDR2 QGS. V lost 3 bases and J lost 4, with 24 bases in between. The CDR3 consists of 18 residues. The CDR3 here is CALGDRRSYTPIIDKLIF. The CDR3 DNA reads TGTGCTCTTGGGGATCGGAGGAGCTATACACCTATAATCGATAAACTCATCTTT.

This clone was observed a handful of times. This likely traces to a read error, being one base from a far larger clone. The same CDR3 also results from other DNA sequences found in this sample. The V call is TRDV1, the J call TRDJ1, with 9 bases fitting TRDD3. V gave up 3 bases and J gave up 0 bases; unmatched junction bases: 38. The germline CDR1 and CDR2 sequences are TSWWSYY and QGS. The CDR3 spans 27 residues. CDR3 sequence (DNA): TGTGCTCTTGGGGAGTATATAATTATTCCTTCCTTCTGTACTGGGGGACCTAAGGGACTGTACACCGATAAACTCATCTTT. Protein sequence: CALGEYIIIPSFCTGGPKGLYTDKLIF.

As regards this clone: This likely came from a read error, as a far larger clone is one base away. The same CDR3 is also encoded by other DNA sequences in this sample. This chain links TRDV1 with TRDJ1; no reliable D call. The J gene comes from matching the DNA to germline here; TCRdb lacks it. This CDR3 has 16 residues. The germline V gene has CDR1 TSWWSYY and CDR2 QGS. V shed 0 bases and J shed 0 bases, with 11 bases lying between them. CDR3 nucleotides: TGTGCTCTTGGGGAACTGCCCCCACCATACACCGATAAACTCATCTTT. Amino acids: CALGELPPPYTDKLIF.

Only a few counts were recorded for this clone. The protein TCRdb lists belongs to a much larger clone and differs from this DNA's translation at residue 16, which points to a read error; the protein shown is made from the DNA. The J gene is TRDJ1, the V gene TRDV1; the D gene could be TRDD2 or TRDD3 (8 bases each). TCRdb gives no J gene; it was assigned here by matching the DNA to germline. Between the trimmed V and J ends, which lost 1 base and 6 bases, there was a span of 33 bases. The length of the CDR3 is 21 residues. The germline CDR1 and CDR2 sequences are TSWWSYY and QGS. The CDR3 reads CALGEPTSYGGYPRADNKLIF. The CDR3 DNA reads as TGTGCTCTTGGGGAACCGACTTCCTACGGGGGATATCCCCGGGCTGACAATAAACTCATCTTT.

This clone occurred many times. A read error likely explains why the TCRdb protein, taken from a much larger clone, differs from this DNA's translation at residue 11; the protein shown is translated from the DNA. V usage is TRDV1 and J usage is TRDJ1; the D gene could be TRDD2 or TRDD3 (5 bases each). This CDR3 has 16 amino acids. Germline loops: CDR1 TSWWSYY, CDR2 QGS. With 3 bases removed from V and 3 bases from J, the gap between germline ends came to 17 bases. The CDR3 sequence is CALGDLRGEVADKLIF. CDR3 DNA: TGTGCTCTTGGGGACCTACGAGGGGAAGTCGCCGATAAACTCATCTTT.

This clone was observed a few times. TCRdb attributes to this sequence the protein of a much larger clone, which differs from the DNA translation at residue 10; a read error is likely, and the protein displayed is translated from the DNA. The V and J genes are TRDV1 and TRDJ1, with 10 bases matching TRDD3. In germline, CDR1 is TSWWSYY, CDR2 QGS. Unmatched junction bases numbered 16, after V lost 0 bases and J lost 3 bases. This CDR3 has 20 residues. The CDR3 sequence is CALGELETIRGIRLADKLIF. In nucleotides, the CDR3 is TGTGCTCTTGGGGAACTAGAGACCATCCGGGGGATACGGCTGGCCGATAAACTCATCTTT.

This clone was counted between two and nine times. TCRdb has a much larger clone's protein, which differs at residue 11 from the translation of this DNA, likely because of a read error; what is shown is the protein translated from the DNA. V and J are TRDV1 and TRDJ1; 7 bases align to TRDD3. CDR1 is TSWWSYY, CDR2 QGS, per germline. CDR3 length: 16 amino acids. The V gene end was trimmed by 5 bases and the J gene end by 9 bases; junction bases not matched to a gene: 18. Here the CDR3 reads CALGHNEGWGARELIF. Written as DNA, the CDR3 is TGTGCTCTTGGGCACAATGAAGGCTGGGGGGCTAGGGAACTCATCTTT.

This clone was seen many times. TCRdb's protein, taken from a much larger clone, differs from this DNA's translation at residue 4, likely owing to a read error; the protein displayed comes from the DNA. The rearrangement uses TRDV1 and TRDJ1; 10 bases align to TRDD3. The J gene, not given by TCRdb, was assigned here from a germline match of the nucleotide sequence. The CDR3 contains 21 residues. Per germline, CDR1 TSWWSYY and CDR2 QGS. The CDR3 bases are TGTGCTCTTGAGGAACTTGTACCCCCCCGGGGATGGGGGATACACACCGATAAACTCATCTTT. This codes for CALEELVPPRGWGIHTDKLIF.

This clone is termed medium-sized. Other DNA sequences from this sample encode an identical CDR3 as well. The CDR3 DNA reads TGTGCTTATAGGAGAGCCGGGGGGGGATATGCACGTCGTGGGACCGATAAACTCATCTTT. Its translation: CAYRRAGGGYARRGTDKLIF. The chain uses TRAV38-2/DV8 and TRDJ1; 8 bases are a match to TRDD3. The CDR3 is 20 amino acids. J was trimmed by 2 bases and V by 2 bases; bases with no gene match: 20. Germline V gene sequence: CDR1 TSESDYY, CDR2 QEAYKQQN.

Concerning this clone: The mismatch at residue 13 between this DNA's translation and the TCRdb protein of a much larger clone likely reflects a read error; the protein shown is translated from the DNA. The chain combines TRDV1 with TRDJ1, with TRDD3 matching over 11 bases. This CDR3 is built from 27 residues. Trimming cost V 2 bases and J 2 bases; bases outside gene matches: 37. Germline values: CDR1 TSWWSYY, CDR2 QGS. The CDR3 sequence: CALGESEDPTPSLGDTRIGWDTDKLIF. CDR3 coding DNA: TGTGCTCTTGGGGAAAGTGAGGATCCTACGCCCTCTTTGGGGGATACGCGTATAGGATGGGATACCGATAAACTCATCTTT.

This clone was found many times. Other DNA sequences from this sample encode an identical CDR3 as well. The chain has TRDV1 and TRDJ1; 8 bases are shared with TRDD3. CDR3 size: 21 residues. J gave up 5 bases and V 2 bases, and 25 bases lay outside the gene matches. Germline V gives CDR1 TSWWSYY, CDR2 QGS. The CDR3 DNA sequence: TGTGCTCTTGGGGAAGGGCCCCCCTTTACTCGGGGATACTGGTTTTGGGATAAACTCATCTTT. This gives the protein CALGEGPPFTRGYWFWDKLIF.

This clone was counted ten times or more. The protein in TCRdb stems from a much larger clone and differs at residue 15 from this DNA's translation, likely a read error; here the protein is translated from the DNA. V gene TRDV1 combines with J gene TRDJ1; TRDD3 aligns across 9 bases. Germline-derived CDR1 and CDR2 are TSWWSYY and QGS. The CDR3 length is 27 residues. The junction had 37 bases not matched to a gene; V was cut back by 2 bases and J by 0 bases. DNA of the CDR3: TGTGCTCTTGGGGAAATTTGGGGTGCGTCCTACCCCCAGTACCGGGGGATACATCGTTGTGACACCGATAAACTCATCTTT. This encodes CALGEIWGASYPQYRGIHRCDTDKLIF.

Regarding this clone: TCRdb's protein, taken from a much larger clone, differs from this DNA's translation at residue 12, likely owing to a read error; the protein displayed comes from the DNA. CDR3 DNA sequence: TGTGCTCTTGGGGAAGCGGGCCTACACCTGGGGGGTGAAGTGAGGAGGCCATTGTACACCGATAAACTCATCTTT. Its protein is CALGEAGLHLGGEVRRPLYTDKLIF. This chain connects TRDV1 to TRDJ1; 7 bases fit TRDD3. The germline CDR1 and CDR2 sequences are TSWWSYY and QGS. The CDR3 runs to 25 residues. V trimming: 2 bases; J trimming: 0 bases; junction bases outside the gene matches: 33.

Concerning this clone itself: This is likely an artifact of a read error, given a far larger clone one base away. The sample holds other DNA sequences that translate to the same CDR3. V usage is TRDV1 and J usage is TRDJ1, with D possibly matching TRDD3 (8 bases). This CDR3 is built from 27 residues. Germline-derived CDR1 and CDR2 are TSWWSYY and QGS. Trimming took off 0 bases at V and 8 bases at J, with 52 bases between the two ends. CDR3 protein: CALGELHPLRFLPYWGSPSFHIGKLIF. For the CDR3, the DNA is TGTGCTCTTGGGGAACTCCACCCTTTAAGGTTCCTGCCTTACTGGGGGTCCCCTTCCTTTCACATCGGGAAACTCATCTTT.

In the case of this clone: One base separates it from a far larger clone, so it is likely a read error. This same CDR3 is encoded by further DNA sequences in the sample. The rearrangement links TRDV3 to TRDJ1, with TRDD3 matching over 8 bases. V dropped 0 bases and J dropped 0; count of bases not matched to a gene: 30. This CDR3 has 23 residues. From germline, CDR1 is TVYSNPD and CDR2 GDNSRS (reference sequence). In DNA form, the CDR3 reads TGTGCCTTTAGAGGTGTTAGGTCGGGCCTACAGGGTGGGGGATTACTGTACACCGATAAACTCATCTTT. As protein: CAFRGVRSGLQGGGLLYTDKLIF.